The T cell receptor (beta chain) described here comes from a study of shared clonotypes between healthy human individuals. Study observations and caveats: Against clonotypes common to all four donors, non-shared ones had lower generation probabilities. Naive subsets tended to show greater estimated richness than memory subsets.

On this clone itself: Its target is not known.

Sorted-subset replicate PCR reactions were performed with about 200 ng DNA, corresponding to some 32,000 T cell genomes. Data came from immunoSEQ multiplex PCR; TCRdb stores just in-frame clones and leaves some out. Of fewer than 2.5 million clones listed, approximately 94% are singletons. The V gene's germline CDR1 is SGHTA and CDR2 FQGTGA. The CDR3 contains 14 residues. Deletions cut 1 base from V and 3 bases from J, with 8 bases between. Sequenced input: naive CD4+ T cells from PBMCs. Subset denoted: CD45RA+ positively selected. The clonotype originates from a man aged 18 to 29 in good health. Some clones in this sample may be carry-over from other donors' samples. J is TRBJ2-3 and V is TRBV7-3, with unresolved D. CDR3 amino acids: CASSLIAVTDTQYF. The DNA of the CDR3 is TGTGCCAGCAGCTTAATTGCGGTGACAGATACGCAGTATTTT. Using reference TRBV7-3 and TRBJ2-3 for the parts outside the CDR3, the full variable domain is GAGVSQTPSNKVTEKGKYVELRCDPISGHTALYWYRQSLGQGPEFLIYFQGTGAADDSGLPNDRFFAVRPEGSVSTLKIQRTERGDSAVYLCASSLIAVTDTQYFGPGTRLTVL.